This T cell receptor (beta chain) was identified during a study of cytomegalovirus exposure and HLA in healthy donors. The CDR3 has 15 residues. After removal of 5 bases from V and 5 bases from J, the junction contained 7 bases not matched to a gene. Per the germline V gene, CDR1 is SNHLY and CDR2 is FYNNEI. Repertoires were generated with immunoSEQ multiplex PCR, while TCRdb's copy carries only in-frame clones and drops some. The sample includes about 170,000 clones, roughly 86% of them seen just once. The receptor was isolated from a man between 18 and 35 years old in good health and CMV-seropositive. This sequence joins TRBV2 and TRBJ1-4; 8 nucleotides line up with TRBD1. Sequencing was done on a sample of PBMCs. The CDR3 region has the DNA TGTGCCAGCAGTATTCCAGGACAGGGCAATGAAAAACTGTTTTTT. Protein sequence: CASSIPGQGNEKLFF.